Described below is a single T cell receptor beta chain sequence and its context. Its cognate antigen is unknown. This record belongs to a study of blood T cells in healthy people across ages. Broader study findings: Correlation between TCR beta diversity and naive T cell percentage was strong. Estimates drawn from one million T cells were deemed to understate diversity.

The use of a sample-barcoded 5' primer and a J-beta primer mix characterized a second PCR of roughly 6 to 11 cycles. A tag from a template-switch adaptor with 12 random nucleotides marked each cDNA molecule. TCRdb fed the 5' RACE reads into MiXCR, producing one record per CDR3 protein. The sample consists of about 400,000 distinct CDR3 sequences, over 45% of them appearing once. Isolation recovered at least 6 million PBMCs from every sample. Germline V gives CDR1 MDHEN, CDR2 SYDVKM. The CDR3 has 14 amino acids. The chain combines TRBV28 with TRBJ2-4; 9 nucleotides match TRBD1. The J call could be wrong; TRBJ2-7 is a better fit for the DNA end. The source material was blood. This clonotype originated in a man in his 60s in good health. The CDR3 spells CASTAGTGLYEQYF. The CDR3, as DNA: TGTGCCAGCACCGCCGGGACAGGGCTCTACGAGCAGTACTTC.